This T cell receptor beta chain appears in the sequencing data of a study of CD8+ T cells in alopecia areata. Reverse transcribed after extraction, RNA yielded cDNA as the sequencing template. The protocol was immunoSEQ multiplex PCR, while the TCRdb copy is restricted to in-frame clones and leaves out a portion. Among hundreds of thousands of clones listed, roughly two thirds were seen once. A note on this clone: The antigen is not known.

Study-level points and caveats: Whereas mice showed it more clearly, TCR sharing across patients was murkier, possibly because of HLA.

Germline V CDR1 and CDR2: SGHTA, FQGNSA. The CDR3 length is 16 residues. V lost 5 bases to trimming and J lost 4 bases; unmatched junction nucleotides: 13. This receptor was obtained from a human donor with alopecia areata. The specimen was CD4+ T cells sorted from blood, collected at week 0. The rearrangement uses TRBV7-2 and TRBJ2-7, with 8 nucleotides matching TRBD1. CDR3: CASSPYSMGQAYEQYF. CDR3 in DNA: TGTGCCAGCAGCCCCTACTCCATGGGACAGGCTTACGAGCAGTACTTC.